This T cell receptor (beta chain) was sequenced for a study of T cell repertoires in cytomegalovirus infection. Across the study: Alongside well-studied HLA-B-restricted CMV epitopes, recently identified HLA-C-restricted CMV epitopes were also used. Carrying CMV and the relevant HLA type showed in public TCR beta signatures. Whole-study results and caveats: Dominating the ex vivo response were HLA-C-restricted CMV-specific TCR beta clonotypes.

TCRdb re-called the reads with MiXCR, one entry per CDR3 protein. The repertoire holds roughly 990,000 distinct CDR3 sequences, with around 29% as singletons. This CDR3 has 11 residues. Germline CDR1 is SGHVS and CDR2 is FQNEAQ. Trimming removed 8 bases from V and 1 base from J, with 5 bases in between. This clonotype was detected ten times or more. Its antigen is not identified. The rearrangement links TRBV7-8 to TRBJ1-1; D is undetermined. The source of this sequence is a human donor in good health (CMV status not recorded). Some clones in this sample may be carry-over from other donors' samples. Material: cultured CD8+ T cells from PBMCs, obtained from culture after CMV antigen stimulation. The CDR3 DNA sequence: TGTGCCAGCCTCAGGAACACTGAAGCTTTCTTT. Translating gives CASLRNTEAFF.